The sequence of this T cell receptor beta chain was determined in a study of T cells in women clearing cervical HPV infection. Study information: Controls gave blood once infection was undetectable; cases at lesion identification.

There are 13 residues in the CDR3. Germline-derived CDR1 and CDR2 are SNHLY and FYNNEI. Trimming took off 4 bases at V and 7 bases at J, with 10 bases between the two ends. HPV was found by MY09/MY11 PCR and dot-blot genotyping. Genomic DNA, averaging approximately 1,300 ng per sample, yielded TCR beta CDR3 via immunoSEQ. The data were produced by immunoSEQ multiplex PCR, yet TCRdb's version contains in-frame clones alone and is incomplete. This sample's table reports roughly 22,000 clones. To note about this clone: Its antigen is not identified. The read falls 3 residues short of the CDR3 end, and the missing part is taken from the germline J gene.

General observations from the study: Cases and controls were distinguished at AUC just under 0.85 by richness and V genes.

This TCR derives from a woman aged 18 to 75 with a cervical HPV16 infection that either progressed to CIN3+ or cleared (not recorded which). Specimen: blood buffy coat. The gene calls are TRBV2 and TRBJ1-4; possible D gene TRBD1, 5 bases. The CDR3: CASSGQGVEKLFF. The sequenced part of the CDR3 DNA is TGTGCCAGCAGTGGGCAGGGAGTTGAAAAA.